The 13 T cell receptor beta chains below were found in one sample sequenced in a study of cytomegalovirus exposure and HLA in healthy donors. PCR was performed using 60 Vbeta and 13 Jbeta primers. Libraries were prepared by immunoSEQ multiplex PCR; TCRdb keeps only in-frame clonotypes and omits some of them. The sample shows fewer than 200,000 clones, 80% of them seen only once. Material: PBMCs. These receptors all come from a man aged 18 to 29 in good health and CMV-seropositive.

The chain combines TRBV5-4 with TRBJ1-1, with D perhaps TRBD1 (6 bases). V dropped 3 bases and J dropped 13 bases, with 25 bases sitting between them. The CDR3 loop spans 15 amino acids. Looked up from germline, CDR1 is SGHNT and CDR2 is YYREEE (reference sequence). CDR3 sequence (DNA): TGTGCCAGCAGCTCGGAACCAGGGGTTTTGGGAAAGGGTTTCTTT. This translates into CASSSEPGVLGKGFF.

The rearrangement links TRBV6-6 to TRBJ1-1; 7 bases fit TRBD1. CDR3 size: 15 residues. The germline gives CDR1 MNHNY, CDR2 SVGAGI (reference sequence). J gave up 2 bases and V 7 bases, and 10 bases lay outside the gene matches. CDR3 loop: CASIRKGDRNTEAFF. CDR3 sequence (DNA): TGTGCCAGCATTCGGAAAGGGGACAGAAACACTGAAGCTTTCTTT.

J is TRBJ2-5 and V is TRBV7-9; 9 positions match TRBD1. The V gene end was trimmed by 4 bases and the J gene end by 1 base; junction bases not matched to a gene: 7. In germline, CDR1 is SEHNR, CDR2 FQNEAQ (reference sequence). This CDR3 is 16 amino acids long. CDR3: CASSSLGQGRQETQYF. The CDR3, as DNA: TGTGCCAGCAGCTCCTTGGGACAGGGCCGCCAAGAGACCCAGTACTTC.

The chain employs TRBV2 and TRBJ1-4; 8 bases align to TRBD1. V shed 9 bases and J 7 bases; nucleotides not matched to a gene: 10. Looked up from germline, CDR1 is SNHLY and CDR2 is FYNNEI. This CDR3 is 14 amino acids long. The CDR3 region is CASRGDRPVEKLFF. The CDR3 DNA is TGTGCCAGTAGGGGGGACAGGCCAGTTGAAAAACTGTTTTTT.

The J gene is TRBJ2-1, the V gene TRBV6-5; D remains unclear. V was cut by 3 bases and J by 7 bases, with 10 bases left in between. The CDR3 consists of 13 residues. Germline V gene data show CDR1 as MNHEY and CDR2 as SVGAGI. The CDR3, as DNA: TGTGCCAGCAGTTATTCCCCCTTGAATGAGCAGTTCTTC. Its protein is CASSYSPLNEQFF.

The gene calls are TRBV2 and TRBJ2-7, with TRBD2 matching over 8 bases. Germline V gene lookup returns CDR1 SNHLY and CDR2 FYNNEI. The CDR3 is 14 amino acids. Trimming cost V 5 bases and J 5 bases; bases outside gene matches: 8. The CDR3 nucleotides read TGTGCCAGCAGTTCCGGGACTAGTTACCACGAGCAGTACTTC. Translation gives CASSSGTSYHEQYF.

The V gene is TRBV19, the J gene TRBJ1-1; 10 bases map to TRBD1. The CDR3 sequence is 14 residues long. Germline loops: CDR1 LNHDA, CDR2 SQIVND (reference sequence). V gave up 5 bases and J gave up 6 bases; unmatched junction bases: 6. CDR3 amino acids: CASSVTGGLSEAFF. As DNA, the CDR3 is TGTGCCAGTAGTGTGACAGGGGGCTTATCTGAAGCTTTCTTT.

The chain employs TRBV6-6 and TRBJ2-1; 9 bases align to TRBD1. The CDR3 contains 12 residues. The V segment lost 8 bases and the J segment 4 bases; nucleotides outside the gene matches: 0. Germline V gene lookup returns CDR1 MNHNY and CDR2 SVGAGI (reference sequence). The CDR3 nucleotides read TGTGCCAGCGGACAGGGGTACAATGAGCAGTTCTTC. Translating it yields CASGQGYNEQFF.

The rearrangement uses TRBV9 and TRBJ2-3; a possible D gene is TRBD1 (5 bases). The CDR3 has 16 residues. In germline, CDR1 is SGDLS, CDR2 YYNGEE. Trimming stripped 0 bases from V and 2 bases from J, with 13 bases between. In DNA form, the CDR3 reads TGTGCCAGCAGCGTAGAGGACCTAGGACACACAGATACGCAGTATTTT. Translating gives CASSVEDLGHTDTQYF. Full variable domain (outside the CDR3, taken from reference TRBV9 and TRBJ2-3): DSGVTQTPKHLITATGQRVTLRCSPRSGDLSVYWYQQSLDQGLQFLIQYYNGEERAKGNILERFSAQQFPDLHSELNLSSLELGDSALYFCASSVEDLGHTDTQYFGPGTRLTVL.

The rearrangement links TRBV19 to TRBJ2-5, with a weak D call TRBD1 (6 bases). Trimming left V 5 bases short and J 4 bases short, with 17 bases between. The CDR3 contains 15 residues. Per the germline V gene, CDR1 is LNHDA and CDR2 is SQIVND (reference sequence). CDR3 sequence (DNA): TGTGCCAGTAGTTTACCGGGACAAGGGGCAGAGACCCAGTACTTC. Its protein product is CASSLPGQGAETQYF. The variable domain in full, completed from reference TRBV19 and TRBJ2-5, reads DGGITQSPKYLFRKEGQNVTLSCEQNLNHDAMYWYRQDPGQGLRLIYYSQIVNDFQKGDIAEGYSVSREKKESFPLTVTSAQKNPTAFYLCASSLPGQGAETQYFGPGTRLLVL.

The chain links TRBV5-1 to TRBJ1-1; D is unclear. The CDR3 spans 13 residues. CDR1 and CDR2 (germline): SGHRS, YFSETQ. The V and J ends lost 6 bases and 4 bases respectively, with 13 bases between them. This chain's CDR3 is CASTLVRGTEAFF. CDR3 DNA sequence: TGCGCCAGCACCCTAGTCCGGGGCACTGAAGCTTTCTTT.

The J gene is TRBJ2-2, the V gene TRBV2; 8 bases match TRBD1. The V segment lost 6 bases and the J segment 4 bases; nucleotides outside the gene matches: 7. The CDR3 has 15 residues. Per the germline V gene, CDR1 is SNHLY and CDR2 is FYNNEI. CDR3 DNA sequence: TGTGCCAGCAGGCTCGGACAGGGCTTCACCGGGGAGCTGTTTTTT. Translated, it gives CASRLGQGFTGELFF.

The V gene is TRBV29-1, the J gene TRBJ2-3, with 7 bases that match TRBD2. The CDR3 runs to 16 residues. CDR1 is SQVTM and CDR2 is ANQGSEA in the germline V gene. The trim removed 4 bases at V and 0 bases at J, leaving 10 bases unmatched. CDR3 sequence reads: CSVVLRLADSTDTQYF. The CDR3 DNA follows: TGCAGCGTTGTACTCAGGCTAGCGGATAGCACAGATACGCAGTATTTT.